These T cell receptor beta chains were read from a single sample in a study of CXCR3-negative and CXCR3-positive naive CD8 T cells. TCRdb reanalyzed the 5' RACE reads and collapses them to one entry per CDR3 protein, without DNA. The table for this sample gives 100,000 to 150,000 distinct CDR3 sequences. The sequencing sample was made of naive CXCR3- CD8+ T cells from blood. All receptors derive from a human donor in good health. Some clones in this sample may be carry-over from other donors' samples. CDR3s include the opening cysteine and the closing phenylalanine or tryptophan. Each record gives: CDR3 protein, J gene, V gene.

CDR3aa: CSVEGEGANEQFF; j_gene: TRBJ2-1; v_gene: TRBV29-1
CDR3aa: CASSQTTGARSYNEQFF; j_gene: TRBJ2-1; v_gene: TRBV4-1
CDR3aa: CASSPPERNTEAFF; j_gene: TRBJ1-1; v_gene: TRBV18
CDR3aa: CASSQDAWRSSYEQYF; j_gene: TRBJ2-7; v_gene: TRBV3-1
CDR3aa: CASSPTRTSGETQYF; j_gene: TRBJ2-5; v_gene: TRBV12-3/TRBV12-4
CDR3aa: CASSPPGEKLFF; j_gene: TRBJ1-4; v_gene: TRBV27
CDR3aa: CASSQATNTGELFF; j_gene: TRBJ2-2; v_gene: TRBV7-9
CDR3aa: CASSPLTGAGETQYF; j_gene: TRBJ2-5; v_gene: TRBV7-7
CDR3aa: CASSQDPPGLQYNEQFF; j_gene: TRBJ2-1; v_gene: TRBV4-3
CDR3aa: CASSEGTPSEQFF; j_gene: TRBJ2-1; v_gene: TRBV9
CDR3aa: CSGGAGTGSFYEQYF; j_gene: TRBJ2-7; v_gene: TRBV29-1
CDR3aa: CASSPGQGTLTEAFF; j_gene: TRBJ1-1; v_gene: TRBV7-9
CDR3aa: CASSLALTAAEQYF; j_gene: TRBJ2-7; v_gene: TRBV7-6
CDR3aa: CASSPPRGGSDTQYF; j_gene: TRBJ2-3; v_gene: TRBV6-2/TRBV6-3
CDR3aa: CASSPEAEYEQYF; j_gene: TRBJ2-7; v_gene: TRBV18
CDR3aa: CASSRDSNTGELFF; j_gene: TRBJ2-2; v_gene: TRBV2
CDR3aa: CASSETRDRTLSSQHF; j_gene: TRBJ1-5; v_gene: TRBV2
CDR3aa: CSGWDGYYGYTF; j_gene: TRBJ1-2; v_gene: TRBV29-1
CDR3aa: CASSYSSGSSYEQYF; j_gene: TRBJ2-7; v_gene: TRBV6-6
CDR3aa: CASSLLTGAEQYF; j_gene: TRBJ2-7; v_gene: TRBV5-1
CDR3aa: CASGPLGELFF; j_gene: TRBJ2-2; v_gene: TRBV12-5
CDR3aa: CASRLGRLAGDSNTGELFF; j_gene: TRBJ2-2; v_gene: TRBV11-2
CDR3aa: CASSFRQTFEETQYF; j_gene: TRBJ2-5; v_gene: TRBV28
CDR3aa: CASSFAGLSYEQYF; j_gene: TRBJ2-7; v_gene: TRBV27
CDR3aa: CAGSRRSPGQGLAYEQYF; j_gene: TRBJ2-7; v_gene: TRBV7-6
CDR3aa: CASSALTIAGQETQYF; j_gene: TRBJ2-5; v_gene: TRBV12-3/TRBV12-4
CDR3aa: CSVLGGWGRSSEQYF; j_gene: TRBJ2-7; v_gene: TRBV29-1
CDR3aa: CASRRLSQGDTEAFF; j_gene: TRBJ1-1; v_gene: TRBV7-7
CDR3aa: CASTDLGGGQGANYGYTF; j_gene: TRBJ1-2; v_gene: TRBV7-9
CDR3aa: CASSFGLAGGETQYF; j_gene: TRBJ2-5; v_gene: TRBV28
CDR3aa: CSVLQGETQYF; j_gene: TRBJ2-5; v_gene: TRBV29-1
CDR3aa: CASSFFQMASETQYF; j_gene: TRBJ2-5; v_gene: TRBV7-8
CDR3aa: CASSLRGHLANTGELFF; j_gene: TRBJ2-2; v_gene: TRBV13
CDR3aa: CSARARNSAYEQYF; j_gene: TRBJ2-7; v_gene: TRBV20-1
CDR3aa: CSVDGRDRGPDTQYF; j_gene: TRBJ2-3; v_gene: TRBV29-1
CDR3aa: CSVEDPTSGAYEQYF; j_gene: TRBJ2-7; v_gene: TRBV29-1
CDR3aa: CSVEDLGQGSYEQYF; j_gene: TRBJ2-7; v_gene: TRBV29-1
CDR3aa: CASSPRTGEGGYTF; j_gene: TRBJ1-2; v_gene: TRBV4-1
CDR3aa: CASRLRGSGRPEQFF; j_gene: TRBJ2-1; v_gene: TRBV27
CDR3aa: CSAKAGVEEFGNTIYF; j_gene: TRBJ1-3; v_gene: TRBV20-1
CDR3aa: CASSQGQTYYGYTF; j_gene: TRBJ1-2; v_gene: TRBV5-6
CDR3aa: CASSLRTGGILNQPQHF; j_gene: TRBJ1-5; v_gene: TRBV7-8
CDR3aa: CASSARLAGAGDTQYF; j_gene: TRBJ2-3; v_gene: TRBV9
CDR3aa: CASSLVGETYEQYF; j_gene: TRBJ2-7; v_gene: TRBV5-1
CDR3aa: CASSQDPGQGDGYTF; j_gene: TRBJ1-2; v_gene: TRBV4-2
CDR3aa: CAWSPAVAEAFF; j_gene: TRBJ1-1; v_gene: TRBV30
CDR3aa: CASSYTGELFF; j_gene: TRBJ2-2; v_gene: TRBV11-2
CDR3aa: CASSSGQGGEKLFF; j_gene: TRBJ1-4; v_gene: TRBV13
CDR3aa: CASSLGLSATTGYNEQFF; j_gene: TRBJ2-1; v_gene: TRBV5-1